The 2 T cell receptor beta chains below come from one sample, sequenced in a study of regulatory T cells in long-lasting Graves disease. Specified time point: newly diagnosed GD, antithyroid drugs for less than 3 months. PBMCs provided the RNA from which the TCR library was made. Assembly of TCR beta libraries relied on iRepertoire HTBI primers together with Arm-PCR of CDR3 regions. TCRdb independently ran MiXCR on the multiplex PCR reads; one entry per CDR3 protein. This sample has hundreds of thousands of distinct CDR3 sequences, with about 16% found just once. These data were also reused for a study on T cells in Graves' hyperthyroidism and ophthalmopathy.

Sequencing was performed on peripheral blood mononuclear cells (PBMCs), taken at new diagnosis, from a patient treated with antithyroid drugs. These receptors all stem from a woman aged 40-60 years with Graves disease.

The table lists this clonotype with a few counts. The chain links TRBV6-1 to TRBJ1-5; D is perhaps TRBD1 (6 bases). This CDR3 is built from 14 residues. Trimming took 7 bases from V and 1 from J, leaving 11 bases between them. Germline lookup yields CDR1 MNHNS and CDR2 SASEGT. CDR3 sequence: CASKGRGSNQPQHF. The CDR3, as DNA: TGTGCCAGCAAGGGCAGGGGAAGCAATCAGCCCCAGCATTTT.

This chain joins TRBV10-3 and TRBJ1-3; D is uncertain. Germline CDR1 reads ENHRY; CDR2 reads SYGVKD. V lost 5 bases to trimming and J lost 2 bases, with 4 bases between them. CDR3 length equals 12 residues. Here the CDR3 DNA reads TGTGCCATCAGTCCCCCTGGAAACACCATATATTTT. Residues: CAISPPGNTIYF.